This record looks at one T cell receptor (beta chain) sequence and its context. Its target is not known. Germline V lookup: CDR1 SEHNR, CDR2 FQNEAQ (reference sequence). V was trimmed by 5 bases and J by 6 bases, leaving 10 bases between them. The CDR3 loop spans 12 amino acids. This sample is drawn from a study of long-term antiretroviral therapy in people with HIV. Running of the v3.0 immunoSEQ assay took place at survey level. Only in-frame clones appear in the TCRdb table, and some are missing; sequencing was by immunoSEQ multiplex PCR. In the table there are 23,000 or so clones, more than 80% of which are singletons. Specimens held roughly 0.9-10 million cryopreserved PBMC prior to DNA extraction. Study-wide results and limits: Compared with controls, HIV repertoires showed narrower CDR3 length ranges. The study collected blood between about 2004 and 2018, possibly under older ART regimens. Pre-ART-expanded clones dominated the repertoire at all time points.

Specimen: unsorted PBMCs, collected 7.6 years after starting antiretroviral therapy. This sequence was found in a woman aged 40 to 49 with HIV. The V and J genes are TRBV7-9 and TRBJ1-2; possible D gene TRBD1, 5 bases. CDR3 amino acids: CASSPRGDGYTF. Here the CDR3 DNA reads TGTGCCAGCAGCCCCCGGGGGGATGGCTACACCTTC.